This entry lists 10 T cell receptor beta chains sequenced from one sample in a study of cytomegalovirus exposure and HLA in healthy donors. PCR primers comprised 60 Vbeta and 13 Jbeta primers. The table came from immunoSEQ multiplex PCR; TCRdb's copy has only in-frame clones and leaves some out. The data show about 140,000 clones, approximately 90% seen once. The sequenced material came from PBMCs. All receptors come from a woman aged 30 to 39 in good health and CMV-seronegative.

This rearrangement joins TRBV6-5 to TRBJ2-1; perhaps TRBD2 as D (6 bases). Between the trimmed V and J ends, which lost 6 bases and 3 bases, there was a span of 15 bases. Germline CDR1 MNHEY, CDR2 SVGAGI. The CDR3 is made up of 15 amino acids. The CDR3 loop is CASSPRDGSYNEQFF. Written as DNA, the CDR3 is TGTGCCAGCAGCCCCCGCGACGGGAGCTACAATGAGCAGTTCTTC.

V usage is TRBV10-3 and J usage is TRBJ2-5; TRBD2 aligns across 12 bases. The germline V gene has CDR1 ENHRY and CDR2 SYGVKD. The CDR3 has 20 amino acids. J gave up 2 bases and V 0 bases, and 13 bases lay outside the gene matches. CDR3 protein: CAISESANRGLAGRQETQYF. The CDR3 DNA reads as TGTGCCATCAGTGAGTCGGCCAACAGGGGACTAGCGGGCCGACAAGAGACCCAGTACTTC.

The J gene is TRBJ2-7, the V gene TRBV19; 8 bases map to TRBD1. Per the germline V gene, CDR1 is LNHDA and CDR2 is SQIVND (reference sequence). The CDR3 consists of 14 residues. Losses at the gene ends were 6 bases for V and 5 bases for J; bases not matched to a gene: 9. CDR3 protein: CASSRMDREHEQYF. The CDR3 DNA is TGTGCCAGTAGCAGGATGGACAGGGAACACGAGCAGTACTTC.

This clone has more than one count but fewer than ten. The chain uses TRBV5-4 and TRBJ2-1; D may be TRBD2 (5 bases). Trimming cost V 3 bases and J 4 bases, with 8 bases left between them. Per the germline V gene, CDR1 is SGHNT and CDR2 is YYREEE (reference sequence). The CDR3 length is 13 residues. The CDR3 loop is CASSWERYNEQFF. Written as DNA, the CDR3 is TGTGCCAGCAGCTGGGAGCGGTACAATGAGCAGTTCTTC.

The gene calls are TRBV5-4 and TRBJ1-2; D ambiguous. V lost 0 bases and J lost 4, with 13 bases in between. CDR3 length equals 15 residues. The germline V gene encodes CDR1 SGHNT and CDR2 YYREEE (reference sequence). The CDR3 loop reads CASSLATRGVYGYTF. The CDR3 region has the DNA TGTGCCAGCAGCTTGGCCACTCGGGGAGTCTATGGCTACACCTTC.

The chain has TRBV28 and TRBJ2-5, with 7 nucleotides matching TRBD2. TRBJ2-7 matches the DNA end more closely, so the J call is doubtful. This CDR3 is 12 amino acids long. Germline V gene data show CDR1 as MDHEN and CDR2 as SYDVKM. CDR3 region: CASSGGSYEQYF. The CDR3 nucleotides are TGTGCCAGCAGCGGGGGGTCGTACGAGCAGTACTTC.

CDR3 sequence (DNA): TGCGCCAGCAGCCAAGATTGGGACACCCTCTATGGCTACACCTTC. It codes for CASSQDWDTLYGYTF. The V gene is TRBV4-3, the J gene TRBJ1-2, with D possibly matching TRBD1 (6 bases). Trimming stripped 0 bases from V and 4 bases from J, with 12 bases between. CDR3 length equals 15 residues. Germline CDR1 reads LGHNA; CDR2 reads YSLEER.

The chain combines TRBV11-2 with TRBJ2-5; perhaps TRBD2 as D (6 bases). Germline assignment: CDR1 SGHAT and CDR2 FQNNGV. The V and J ends lost 6 bases and 7 bases respectively, with 18 bases between them. CDR3 length equals 14 residues. The CDR3: CASRQSDPGGTQYF. The CDR3 region has the DNA TGTGCCAGCAGACAATCCGATCCCGGGGGGACCCAGTACTTC.

V and J are TRBV18 and TRBJ2-7; the D gene is possibly TRBD2 (5 bases). This CDR3 has 13 amino acids. Trimming removed 6 bases at V and 2 bases at J, with 11 bases between. Germline loops: CDR1 KGHSH, CDR2 LQKENI. Here the CDR3 reads CASSSGETYEQYF. CDR3 bases: TGTGCCAGCTCCTCCGGGGAAACCTACGAGCAGTACTTC.

The chain has TRBV28 and TRBJ1-1; D is perhaps TRBD1 (6 bases). Trimming left V 7 bases short and J 0 bases short, with 12 bases between. The CDR3 consists of 14 residues. Germline V gene lookup returns CDR1 MDHEN and CDR2 SYDVKM. The CDR3 spells CASTPGAMNTEAFF. CDR3 nucleotides: TGTGCCAGCACCCCAGGGGCTATGAACACTGAAGCTTTCTTT.